These 10 T cell receptor beta chains share one sample of origin, sequenced in a study of regulatory T cells in long-lasting Graves disease. In building TCR beta libraries, iRepertoire HTBI primers were used together with Arm-PCR of CDR3 regions. TCRdb reprocessed the multiplex PCR reads with MiXCR, giving one entry per CDR3 protein. The sample yields hundreds of thousands of distinct CDR3 sequences, approximately 16% seen once. Time point noted: newly diagnosed GD, antithyroid drugs for less than 3 months. After RNA was extracted from PBMCs, the TCR library was made from it. The sample was also reused in another study, on T cells in Graves' hyperthyroidism and ophthalmopathy.

The sample here was peripheral blood mononuclear cells (PBMCs), taken at new diagnosis, from a patient treated with antithyroid drugs. The receptors were sampled from a woman between 40 and 50 years old with Graves disease.

As for this clonotype: This sequence may be a read error, since a much larger clone differs from it by one base. V is TRBV3-1 and J is TRBJ2-4, with TRBD2 matching 12 bases. The CDR3 runs to 15 residues. CDR1 and CDR2 from the germline V gene are LGHDT and YNNKEL (reference sequence). The CDR3, as DNA: TGTGCCAGCAGCCTCGGGGGACTAGCGGGCAATGAGCGGTTCTTC. Translating it yields CASSLGGLAGNERFF.

The V gene is TRBV2, the J gene TRBJ1-1; D not certain. Germline V lookup: CDR1 SNHLY, CDR2 FYNNEI. With 3 bases removed from V and 2 bases from J, the gap between germline ends came to 13 bases. This CDR3 is 15 amino acids long. DNA for the CDR3: TGTGCCAGCAGTGAGAGAAGCGGGAGCAACACTGAAGCTTTCTTT. It translates to CASSERSGSNTEAFF.

In this sample, this clonotype turned up a few times. This chain connects TRBV5-1 to TRBJ1-2; 8 bases align to TRBD1. J gave up 2 bases and V 1 base, and 4 bases lay outside the gene matches. The CDR3 contains 15 residues. Per germline, CDR1 SGHRS and CDR2 YFSETQ. The CDR3 coding sequence is TGCGCCAGCAGCTTGAGTCAGGGGGCGAACTATGGCTACACCTTC. Its translation is CASSLSQGANYGYTF. Full variable domain (rest looked up from reference TRBV5-1 and TRBJ1-2): KAGVTQTPRYLIKTRGQQVTLSCSPISGHRSVSWYQQTPGQGLQFLFEYFSETQRNKGNFPGRFSGRQFSNSRSEMNVSTLELGDSALYLCASSLSQGANYGYTFGSGTRLTVV.

This chain links TRBV30 with TRBJ2-7; D possibly corresponds to TRBD2 (6 bases). The germline V gene encodes CDR1 GTSNPN and CDR2 SVGIG (reference sequence). The germline V and J ends were trimmed by 4 bases and 4 bases, with 20 bases remaining between them. The CDR3 extends over 15 amino acids. In DNA, the CDR3 is TGTGCCTGGAATTCAGGGACTCTCTCTTCATACGAGCAGTACTTC. This encodes CAWNSGTLSSYEQYF.

The chain has TRBV5-8 and TRBJ2-1; TRBD1 aligns across 7 bases. J lost 10 bases, V lost 4 bases, and 17 bases had no gene match. Germline values: CDR1 SGHTS, CDR2 YDEGEE. The CDR3 consists of 16 residues. The CDR3 coding sequence is TGTGCCAGCAGCCCCGGACAGGCTCCCTTTTGGGGCGAGCAGTTCTTC. Translating it yields CASSPGQAPFWGEQFF.

V gene TRBV4-1 combines with J gene TRBJ1-4, with 9 positions matching TRBD1. Germline V gene lookup returns CDR1 MGHRA and CDR2 YSYEKL. CDR3 length: 15 residues. V lost 3 bases to trimming and J lost 8 bases; unmatched junction nucleotides: 7. CDR3 bases: TGCGCCAGCAGCCAGTGGACAGGGGAAAGGGAAAAACTGTTTTTT. It encodes CASSQWTGEREKLFF.

V is TRBV5-6 and J is TRBJ2-4; 8 nucleotides line up with TRBD1. The germline V gene encodes CDR1 SGHDT and CDR2 YYEEEE. This CDR3 region has 16 residues. J lost 7 bases, V lost 4 bases, and 13 bases had no gene match. In nucleotides, the CDR3 is TGTGCCAGCAGCCCGAGGACAGGGTTTATTGGGAACATTCAGTACTTC. This encodes CASSPRTGFIGNIQYF. The entire variable domain, with the rest obtained from reference TRBV5-6 and TRBJ2-4, is as follows: DAGVTQSPTHLIKTRGQQVTLRCSPKSGHDTVSWYQQALGQGPQFIFQYYEEEERQRGNFPDRFSGHQFPNYSSELNVNALLLGDSALYLCASSPRTGFIGNIQYFGAGTRLSVL.

This clonotype has at least ten counts. This chain joins TRBV28 and TRBJ1-2; 7 bases align to TRBD1. Losses at the gene ends were 7 bases for V and 7 bases for J; bases not matched to a gene: 12. Per germline, CDR1 MDHEN and CDR2 SYDVKM. CDR3 length equals 14 residues. The CDR3 reads CASIRTGFRSGYTF. CDR3 nucleotide sequence: TGTGCCAGCATTAGGACAGGTTTCAGGTCTGGCTACACCTTC.

Ten or more counts support this clonotype. The V and J genes are TRBV6-1 and TRBJ2-1; 11 nucleotides match TRBD2. The CDR3 is 14 amino acids. The ends lost 4 bases at V and 7 bases at J; junction bases unmatched: 3. Germline loops: CDR1 MNHNS, CDR2 SASEGT. The DNA of the CDR3 is TGTGCCAGCAGTGCGGGACTAGCGGCTAATGAGCAGTTCTTC. Encoded protein: CASSAGLAANEQFF.

This clonotype has a count of ten or more. The chain uses TRBV6-1 and TRBJ1-5; 9 nucleotides match TRBD1. V was clipped by 2 bases and J by 5 bases; unmatched bases: 7. This CDR3 has 16 residues. Germline CDR1 MNHNS, CDR2 SASEGT. CDR3 region: CASSERTGAWDQPQHF. CDR3 DNA: TGTGCCAGCAGTGAAAGGACAGGGGCCTGGGATCAGCCCCAGCATTTT.